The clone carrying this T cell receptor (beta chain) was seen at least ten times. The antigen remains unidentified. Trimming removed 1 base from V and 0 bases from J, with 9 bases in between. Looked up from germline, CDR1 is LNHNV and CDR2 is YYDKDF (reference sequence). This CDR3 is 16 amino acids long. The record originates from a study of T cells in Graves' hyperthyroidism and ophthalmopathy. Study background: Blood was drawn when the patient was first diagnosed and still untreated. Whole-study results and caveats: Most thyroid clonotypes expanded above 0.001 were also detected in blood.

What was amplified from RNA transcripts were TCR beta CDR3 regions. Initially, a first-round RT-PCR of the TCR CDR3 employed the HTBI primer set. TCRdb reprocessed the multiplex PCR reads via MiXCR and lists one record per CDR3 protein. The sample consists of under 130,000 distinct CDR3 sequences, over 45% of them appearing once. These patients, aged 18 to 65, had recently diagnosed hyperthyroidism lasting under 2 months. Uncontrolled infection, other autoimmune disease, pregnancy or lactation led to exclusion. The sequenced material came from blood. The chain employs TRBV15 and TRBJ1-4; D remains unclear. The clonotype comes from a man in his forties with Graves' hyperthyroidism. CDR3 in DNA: TGTGCCACCAGCAGAGGTATATCCGCAACTAATGAAAAACTGTTTTTT. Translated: CATSRGISATNEKLFF.